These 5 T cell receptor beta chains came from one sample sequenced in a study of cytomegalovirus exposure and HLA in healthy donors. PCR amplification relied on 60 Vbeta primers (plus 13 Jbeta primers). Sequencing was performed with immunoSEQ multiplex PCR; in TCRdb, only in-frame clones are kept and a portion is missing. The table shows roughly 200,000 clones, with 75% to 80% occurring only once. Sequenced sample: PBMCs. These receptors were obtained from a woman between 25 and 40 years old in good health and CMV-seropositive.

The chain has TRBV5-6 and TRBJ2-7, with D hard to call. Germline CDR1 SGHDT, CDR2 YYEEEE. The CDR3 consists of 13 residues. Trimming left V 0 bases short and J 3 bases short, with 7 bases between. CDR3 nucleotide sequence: TGTGCCAGCAGCTTGGTCGCCGGCTACGAGCAGTACTTC. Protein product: CASSLVAGYEQYF.

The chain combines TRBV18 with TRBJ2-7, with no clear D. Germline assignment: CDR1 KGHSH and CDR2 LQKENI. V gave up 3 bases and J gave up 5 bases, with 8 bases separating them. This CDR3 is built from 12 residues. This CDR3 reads CASSPWLNEQYF. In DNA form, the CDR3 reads TGTGCCAGCTCACCGTGGCTGAACGAGCAGTACTTC.

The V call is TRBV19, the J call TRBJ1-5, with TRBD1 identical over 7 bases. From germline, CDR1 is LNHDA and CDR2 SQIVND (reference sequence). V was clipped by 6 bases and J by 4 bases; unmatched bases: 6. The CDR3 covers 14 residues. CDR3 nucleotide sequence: TGTGCCAGTAGGCCGACAGGGAGAAATCAGCCCCAGCATTTT. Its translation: CASRPTGRNQPQHF.

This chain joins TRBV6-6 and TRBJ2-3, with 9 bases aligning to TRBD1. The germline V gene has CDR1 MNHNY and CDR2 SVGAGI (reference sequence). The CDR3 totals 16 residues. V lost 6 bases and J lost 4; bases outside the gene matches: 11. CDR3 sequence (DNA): TGTGCCAGCAGCAACCCGGGACAGGGTGTCCCAGATACGCAGTATTTT. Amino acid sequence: CASSNPGQGVPDTQYF.

The CDR3 nucleotides read TGTGCCAGCAGCCTTGACAGGGCCCATGGCTACACCTTC. It codes for CASSLDRAHGYTF. The J gene is TRBJ1-2, the V gene TRBV7-8; 7 bases are a match to TRBD1. The germline CDR1 and CDR2 sequences are SGHVS and FQNEAQ. This CDR3 comprises 13 residues. The ends lost 5 bases at V and 6 bases at J; junction bases unmatched: 6.